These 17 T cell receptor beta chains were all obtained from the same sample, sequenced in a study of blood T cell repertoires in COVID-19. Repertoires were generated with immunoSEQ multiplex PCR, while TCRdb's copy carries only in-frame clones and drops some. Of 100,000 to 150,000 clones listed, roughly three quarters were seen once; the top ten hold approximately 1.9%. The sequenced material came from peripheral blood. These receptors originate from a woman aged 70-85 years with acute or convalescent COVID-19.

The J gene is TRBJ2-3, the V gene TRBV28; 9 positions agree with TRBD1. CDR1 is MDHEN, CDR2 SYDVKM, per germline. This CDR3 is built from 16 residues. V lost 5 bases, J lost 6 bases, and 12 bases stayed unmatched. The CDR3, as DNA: TGTGCCAGCAGTCCGCCAGGACAGGGGAGTGTGGATACGCAGTATTTT. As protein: CASSPPGQGSVDTQYF.

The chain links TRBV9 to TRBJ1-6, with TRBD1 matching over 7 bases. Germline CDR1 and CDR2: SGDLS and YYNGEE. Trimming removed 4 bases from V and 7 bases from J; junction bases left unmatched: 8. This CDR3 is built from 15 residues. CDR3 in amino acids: CASSPRQGVNSPLHF. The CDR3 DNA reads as TGTGCCAGCAGCCCACGACAGGGAGTAAATTCACCCCTCCACTTT.

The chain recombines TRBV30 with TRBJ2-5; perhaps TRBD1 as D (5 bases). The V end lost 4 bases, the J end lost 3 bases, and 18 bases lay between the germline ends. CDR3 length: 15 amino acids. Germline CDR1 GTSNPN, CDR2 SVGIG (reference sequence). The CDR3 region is CAWNGPQVLEETQYF. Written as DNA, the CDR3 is TGTGCCTGGAACGGACCACAGGTTTTGGAAGAGACCCAGTACTTC.

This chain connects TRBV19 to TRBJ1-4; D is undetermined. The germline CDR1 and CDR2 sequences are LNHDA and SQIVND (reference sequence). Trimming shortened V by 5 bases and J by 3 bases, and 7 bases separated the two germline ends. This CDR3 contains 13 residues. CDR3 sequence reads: CASSRGANEKLFF. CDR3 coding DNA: TGTGCCAGTAGTCGCGGTGCTAATGAAAAACTGTTTTTT.

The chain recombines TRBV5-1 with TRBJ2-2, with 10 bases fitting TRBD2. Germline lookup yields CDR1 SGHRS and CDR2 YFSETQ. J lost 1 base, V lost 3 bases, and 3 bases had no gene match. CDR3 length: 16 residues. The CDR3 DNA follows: TGCGCCAGCAGCTCAGCGGGAGGGCGGAACACCGGGGAGCTGTTTTTT. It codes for CASSSAGGRNTGELFF.

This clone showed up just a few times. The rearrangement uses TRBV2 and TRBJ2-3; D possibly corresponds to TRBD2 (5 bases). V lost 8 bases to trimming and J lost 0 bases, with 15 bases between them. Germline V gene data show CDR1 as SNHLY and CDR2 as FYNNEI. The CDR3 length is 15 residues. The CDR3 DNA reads TGTGCCAGCCGTAAAGCGGCCTCTAGCACAGATACGCAGTATTTT. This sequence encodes CASRKAASSTDTQYF. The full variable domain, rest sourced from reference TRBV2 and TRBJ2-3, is EPEVTQTPSHQVTQMGQEVILRCVPISNHLYFYWYRQILGQKVEFLVSFYNNEISEKSEIFDDQFSVERPDGSNFTLKIRSTKLEDSAMYFCASRKAASSTDTQYFGPGTRLTVL.

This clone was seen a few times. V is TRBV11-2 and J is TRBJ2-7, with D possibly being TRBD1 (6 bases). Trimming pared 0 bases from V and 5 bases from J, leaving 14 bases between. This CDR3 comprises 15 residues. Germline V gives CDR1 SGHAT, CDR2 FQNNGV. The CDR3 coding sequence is TGTGCCAGCAGCTTAGAGGGGACACCGGTCAACGAGCAGTACTTC. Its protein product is CASSLEGTPVNEQYF.

The CDR3 DNA follows: TGTGCCAGCAGCCAGGTGGGAGGACGGGCTTTCTTT. This encodes CASSQVGGRAFF. This sequence joins TRBV28 and TRBJ1-1; no definite D call. Looked up from germline, CDR1 is MDHEN and CDR2 is SYDVKM. This CDR3 is 12 amino acids long. Trimming pared 6 bases from V and 11 bases from J, leaving 16 bases between.

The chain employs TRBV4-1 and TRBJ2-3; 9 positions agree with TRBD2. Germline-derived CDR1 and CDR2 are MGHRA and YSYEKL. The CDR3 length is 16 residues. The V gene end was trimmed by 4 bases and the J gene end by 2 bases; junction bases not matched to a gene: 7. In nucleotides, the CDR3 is TGCGCCAGCAGCCCAAATCGCGGGAGGGCCACAGATACGCAGTATTTT. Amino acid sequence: CASSPNRGRATDTQYF.

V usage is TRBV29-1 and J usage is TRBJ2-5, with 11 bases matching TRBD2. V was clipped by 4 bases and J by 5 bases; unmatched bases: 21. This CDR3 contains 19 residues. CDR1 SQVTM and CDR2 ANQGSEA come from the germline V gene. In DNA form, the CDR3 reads TGCAGCGTTGTGCTCACCCCAAAACGGACTAGCGGGTGGCAGGAGACCCAGTACTTC. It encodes CSVVLTPKRTSGWQETQYF.

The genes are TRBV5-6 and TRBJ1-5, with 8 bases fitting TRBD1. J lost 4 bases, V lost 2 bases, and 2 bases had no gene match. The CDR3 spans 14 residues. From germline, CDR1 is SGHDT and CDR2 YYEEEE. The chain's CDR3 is CASSFRQGNQPQHF. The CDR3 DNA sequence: TGTGCCAGCAGCTTTAGACAGGGGAATCAGCCCCAGCATTTT.

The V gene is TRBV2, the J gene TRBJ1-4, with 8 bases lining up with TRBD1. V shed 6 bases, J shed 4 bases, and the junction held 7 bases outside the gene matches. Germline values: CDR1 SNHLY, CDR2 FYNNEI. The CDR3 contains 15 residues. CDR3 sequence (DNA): TGTGCCAGCAGCGAGCTGACAGGGGATAATGAAAAACTGTTTTTT. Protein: CASSELTGDNEKLFF.

The CDR3 region has the DNA TGTGCCAGCAGCTTAGAGGGGACAGGGGAACAGCCCCAGCATTTT. Protein sequence: CASSLEGTGEQPQHF. This chain joins TRBV7-8 and TRBJ1-5; 10 bases are shared with TRBD1. V lost 1 base, J lost 7 bases, and 4 bases stayed unmatched. Germline-derived CDR1 and CDR2 are SGHVS and FQNEAQ. The CDR3 contains 15 residues.

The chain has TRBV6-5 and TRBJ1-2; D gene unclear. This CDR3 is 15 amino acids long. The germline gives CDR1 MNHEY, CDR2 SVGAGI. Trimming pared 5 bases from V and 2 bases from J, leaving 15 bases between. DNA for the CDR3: TGTGCCAGCAGTCACCCAGGTCGGCAGAACTATGGCTACACCTTC. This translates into CASSHPGRQNYGYTF.

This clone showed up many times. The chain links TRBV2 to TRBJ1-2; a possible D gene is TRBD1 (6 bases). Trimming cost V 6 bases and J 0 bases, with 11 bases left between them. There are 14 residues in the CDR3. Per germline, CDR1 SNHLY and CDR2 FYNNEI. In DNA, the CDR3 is TGTGCCAGCAGGGGACAAGAGCCTAACTATGGCTACACCTTC. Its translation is CASRGQEPNYGYTF.

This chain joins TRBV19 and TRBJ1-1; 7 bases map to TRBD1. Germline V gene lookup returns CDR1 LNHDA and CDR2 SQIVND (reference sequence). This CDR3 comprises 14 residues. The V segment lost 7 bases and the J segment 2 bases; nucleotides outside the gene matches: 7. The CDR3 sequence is CASTRQGLNTEAFF. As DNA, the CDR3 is TGTGCCAGTACCAGACAGGGCCTCAACACTGAAGCTTTCTTT. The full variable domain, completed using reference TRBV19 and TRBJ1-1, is DGGITQSPKYLFRKEGQNVTLSCEQNLNHDAMYWYRQDPGQGLRLIYYSQIVNDFQKGDIAEGYSVSREKKESFPLTVTSAQKNPTAFYLCASTRQGLNTEAFFGQGTRLTVV.

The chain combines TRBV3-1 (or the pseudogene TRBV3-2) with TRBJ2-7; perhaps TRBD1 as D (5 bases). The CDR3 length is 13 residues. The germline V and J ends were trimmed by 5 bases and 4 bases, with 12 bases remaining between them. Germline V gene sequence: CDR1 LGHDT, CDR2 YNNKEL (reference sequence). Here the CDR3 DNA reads TGTGCCAGCAGCTACAGGCAGGGATACGAGCAGTACTTC. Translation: CASSYRQGYEQYF.